These T cell receptor beta chains were read from a single sample in a study of OX40 agonist ivuxolimab in advanced cancers. Clones were sequenced by immunoSEQ multiplex PCR, and TCRdb holds only the in-frame ones, with some missing. The sample consists of approximately 74,000 clones, 80% to 95% of them appearing once. Source: CD4+ or CD8+ T cells sorted from blood, taken in a trial of the OX40 agonist ivuxolimab. The receptors were gathered from an adult with an advanced solid tumor such as melanoma, head and neck, liver or kidney cancer. Each CDR3 is given with its conserved first and last residue. D genes are given only for firm matches. Only part of the rows carry a size: once, few, many, or a class if the clone is expanded.

V gene: TRBV2
J gene: TRBJ1-5
clone size: NA
D gene: NA
CDR3 DNA: TGTGCCAGTCAGTGGGGGGGTGGGCAGCCCCAGCATTTT
CDR3 protein: CASQWGGGQPQHF

V gene: TRBV4-2
J gene: TRBJ2-3
clone size: once
D gene: TRBD2
CDR3 DNA: TGTGCCAGCAGCCAAGACCTAGCGGGGGGAACAGATACGCAGTATTTT
CDR3 protein: CASSQDLAGGTDTQYF

V gene: TRBV9
J gene: TRBJ2-7
clone size: NA
D gene: TRBD2
CDR3 DNA: TGTGCCAGCAGCCCTTCGGGGGGGCCTGGCTACGAGCAGTACTTC
CDR3 protein: CASSPSGGPGYEQYF

V gene: TRBV6-6
J gene: TRBJ2-7
clone size: NA
D gene: TRBD2
CDR3 DNA: TGTGCCAGCACCGGACTAGCGGGTCCCTACGAGCAGTACTTC
CDR3 protein: CASTGLAGPYEQYF

V gene: TRBV2
J gene: TRBJ1-1
clone size: NA
D gene: TRBD1
CDR3 DNA: TGTGCCATGCGGACAGGGACTTTTGACACTGAAGCTTTCTTT
CDR3 protein: CAMRTGTFDTEAFF

V gene: TRBV25-1
J gene: TRBJ2-1
clone size: NA
D gene: NA
CDR3 DNA: TGTGCCAGCAGTGAATCCGACACTGGACGGAATGAGCAGTTCTTC
CDR3 protein: CASSESDTGRNEQFF

V gene: TRBV19
J gene: TRBJ1-5
clone size: NA
D gene: NA
CDR3 DNA: TGTGCCAGTAGTATATATTCTTTTAGCAATCAGCCCCAGCATTTT
CDR3 protein: CASSIYSFSNQPQHF

V gene: TRBV6-1
J gene: TRBJ2-7
clone size: NA
D gene: NA
CDR3 DNA: TGTGCCAGCCAAGGAGGGGTCCACGAGCAGTACTTC
CDR3 protein: CASQGGVHEQYF

V gene: TRBV10-1
J gene: TRBJ2-4
clone size: NA
D gene: NA
CDR3 DNA: TGCGCCAGCAGTGAGTCAGGACCCCTGGGTGAGGGACCCAAAAACATTCAGTACTTC
CDR3 protein: CASSESGPLGEGPKNIQYF

V gene: TRBV4-3
J gene: TRBJ1-2
clone size: NA
D gene: NA
CDR3 DNA: TGCGCCAGCAGCCAAGGACAGAATGGCTACACCTTC
CDR3 protein: CASSQGQNGYTF

V gene: TRBV27
J gene: TRBJ2-1
clone size: once
D gene: NA
CDR3 DNA: TGTGCCAGCAGTTTCGGGACCATCAATGAGCAGTTCTTC
CDR3 protein: CASSFGTINEQFF

V gene: TRBV5-4
J gene: TRBJ1-1
clone size: NA
D gene: NA
CDR3 DNA: TGTGCCAGCAGCGAGGAGTTATATGAGGCTGAAGCTTTCTTT
CDR3 protein: CASSEELYEAEAFF

V gene: TRBV6-6
J gene: TRBJ2-2
clone size: NA
D gene: NA
CDR3 DNA: TGTGCCAGCAGTGGCCGGGGATCCACCGGGGAGCTGTTTTTT
CDR3 protein: CASSGRGSTGELFF

V gene: TRBV27
J gene: TRBJ2-7
clone size: NA
D gene: NA
CDR3 DNA: TGTGCCAGCAGTTTATCGACAGGAACCCTCTACGAGCAGTACTTC
CDR3 protein: CASSLSTGTLYEQYF

V gene: TRBV5-5
J gene: TRBJ1-3
clone size: NA
D gene: NA
CDR3 DNA: TGTGCCAGCAGCGCGAGAGAGGGTGGGGCTGGAAACACCATATATTTT
CDR3 protein: CASSAREGGAGNTIYF

V gene: TRBV4-1
J gene: TRBJ2-1
clone size: NA
D gene: NA
CDR3 DNA: TGCGCCAGCAGCCAAGCTGGCAGGGTCGGCAATGAGCAGTTCTTC
CDR3 protein: CASSQAGRVGNEQFF

V gene: TRBV27
J gene: TRBJ2-7
clone size: NA
D gene: TRBD1
CDR3 DNA: TGTGCCAGCAGTCCCGGACAGGCGCCCTCCTACGAGCAGTACTTC
CDR3 protein: CASSPGQAPSYEQYF